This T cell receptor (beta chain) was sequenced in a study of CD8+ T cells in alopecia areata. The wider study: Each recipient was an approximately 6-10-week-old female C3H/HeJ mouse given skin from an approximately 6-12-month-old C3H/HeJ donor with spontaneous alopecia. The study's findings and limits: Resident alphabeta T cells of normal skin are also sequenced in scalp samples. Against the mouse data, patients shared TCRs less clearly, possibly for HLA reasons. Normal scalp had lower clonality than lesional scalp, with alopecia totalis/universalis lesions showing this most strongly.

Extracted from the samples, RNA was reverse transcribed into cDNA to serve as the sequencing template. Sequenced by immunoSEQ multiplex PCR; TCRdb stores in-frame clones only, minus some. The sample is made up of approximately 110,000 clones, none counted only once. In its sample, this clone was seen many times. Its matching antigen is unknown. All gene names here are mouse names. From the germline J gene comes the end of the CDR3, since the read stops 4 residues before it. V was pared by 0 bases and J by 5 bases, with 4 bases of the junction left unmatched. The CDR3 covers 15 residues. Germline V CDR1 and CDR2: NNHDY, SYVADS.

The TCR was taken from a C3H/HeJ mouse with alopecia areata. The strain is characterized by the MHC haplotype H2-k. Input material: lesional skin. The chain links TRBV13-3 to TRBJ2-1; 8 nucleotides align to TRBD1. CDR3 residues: CASSDASDRDAEQFF. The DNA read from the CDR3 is TGTGCCAGCAGTGATGCTTCGGACAGGGATGCT.